Below, 4 T cell receptor beta chains from the same sample are listed, as sequenced in a study of sequential checkpoint blockade in melanoma. Treatment described: randomized to nivolumab then ipilimumab (arm A) or the reverse (arm B). The data were produced by immunoSEQ multiplex PCR, yet TCRdb's version contains in-frame clones alone and is incomplete. The sample holds approximately 3,000 clones, approximately 15% seen once. Sequencing used tumor tissue (inferred from file names), obtained from a patient given nivolumab and ipilimumab in sequence. The receptor set was obtained from a human donor with melanoma.

This clone has a handful of counts. This chain's CDR3 is CASRGTSDYEQYF. The CDR3 nucleotides read TGTGCCAGCAGGGGGACTAGTGACTACGAGCAGTACTTC. The rearrangement links TRBV6-8 to TRBJ2-7, with 8 nucleotides matching TRBD2. The V segment lost 6 bases and the J segment 3 bases; nucleotides outside the gene matches: 4. The CDR3 sequence is 13 residues long. Germline V gene sequence: CDR1 MNHGY, CDR2 SAAAGT.

This clone was seen repeatedly, ten times or more. The chain carries TRBV11-3 and TRBJ1-5; D not resolved. This CDR3 has 14 amino acids. The germline V and J ends were trimmed by 5 bases and 2 bases, with 10 bases remaining between them. Germline CDR1 and CDR2: SGHNT and YENEEA. CDR3 sequence reads: CASSPGAGNQPQHF. The CDR3 region has the DNA TGTGCCAGCAGCCCGGGCGCTGGCAATCAGCCCCAGCATTTT.

This chain links TRBV5-1 with TRBJ2-7; TRBD1 aligns across 7 bases. There are 15 residues in the CDR3. Per the germline V gene, CDR1 is SGHRS and CDR2 is YFSETQ. Trimming cost V 0 bases and J 0 bases; bases outside gene matches: 3. The CDR3 bases are TGCGCCAGCAGCTTGGGACAGGGCAACTCCTACGAGCAGTACTTC. Encoded protein: CASSLGQGNSYEQYF.

The J gene is TRBJ1-5, the V gene TRBV19, with a possible D match to TRBD1 (5 bases). The ends were cut back, 7 bases at V and 4 bases at J, with 20 bases in the middle. CDR1 and CDR2 (germline): LNHDA, SQIVND (reference sequence). This CDR3 is built from 16 residues. The CDR3 bases are TGTGCCAGTAACCCGATCGCGGAGGACAAAAATCAGCCCCAGCATTTT. Its protein product is CASNPIAEDKNQPQHF.